These T cell receptor beta chains were read from a single sample in a study of shared clonotypes between healthy human individuals. TCRdb's table, derived via immunoSEQ multiplex PCR, lists solely in-frame clones and lacks some. The sample lists around 2,000,000 clones; approximately 94% were seen once. Sequenced material: naive CD8+ T cells sorted from blood. These receptors were collected from a man in his late teens or twenties in good health. Both conserved end residues are part of each CDR3. D genes are given only for firm matches. The size of a clone is reported for some rows only, either as once, few or many, or as a class for expanded clones.

j_call,clone_size,d_call,v_call,cdr3_aa,cdr3_nt
TRBJ1-2,NA,NA,TRBV28,CASSPLILRGDGYTF,TGTGCCAGCAGTCCGCTGATTTTGAGGGGGGACGGCTACACCTTC
TRBJ2-7,NA,TRBD1,TRBV19,CASSPGDRGYEQYF,TGTGCCAGTAGTCCCGGGGACAGGGGCTACGAGCAGTACTTC
TRBJ2-7,NA,NA,TRBV2,CASSEGQTYEQYF,TGTGCCAGCAGTGAAGGTCAAACCTACGAGCAGTACTTC
TRBJ2-7,NA,NA,TRBV9,CASSPHGQDSYEQYF,TGTGCCAGCAGCCCCCACGGGCAGGACTCCTACGAGCAGTACTTC
TRBJ1-2,NA,NA,TRBV6-1,CASSVQGPTAYGYTF,TGTGCCAGCAGTGTTCAGGGCCCGACCGCCTATGGCTACACCTTC
TRBJ1-1,NA,NA,TRBV6-4,CASRDTLNTEAFF,TGTGCCAGCAGGGACACCTTGAACACTGAAGCTTTCTTT
TRBJ1-3,NA,NA,TRBV5-6,CASSFGFSGNTIYF,TGTGCCAGCAGCTTCGGTTTCTCTGGAAACACCATATATTTT
TRBJ2-7,NA,NA,TRBV10-3,CAISEHLDGTYEQYF,TGTGCCATCAGTGAGCATCTAGACGGGACCTACGAGCAGTACTTC
TRBJ2-5,NA,NA,TRBV11-2,CASSLYLLTQETQYF,TGTGCCAGCAGCTTATATCTGCTTACCCAAGAGACCCAGTACTTC
TRBJ2-2,NA,NA,TRBV5-1,CASSLAPDTGELFF,TGCGCCAGCAGCTTGGCCCCTGACACCGGGGAGCTGTTTTTT
TRBJ1-6,NA,NA,TRBV28,CATFPHPGSPLHF,TGTGCCACCTTTCCGCACCCCGGCTCACCCCTCCACTTT
TRBJ1-2,NA,NA,TRBV19,CASTPQGSYGYTF,TGTGCCTCAACACCCCAGGGTAGCTATGGCTACACCTTC
TRBJ2-7,once,NA,TRBV5-4,CASSLRDSPYEQYF,TGTGCCAGCAGCCTCAGGGACTCCCCTTACGAGCAGTACTTC
TRBJ2-1,NA,NA,TRBV7-9,CASSPLGGNYNEQFF,TGTGCCAGCAGCCCCCTGGGGGGAAACTACAATGAGCAGTTCTTC
TRBJ2-4,NA,NA,TRBV28,CASSLGPGILAKNIQYF,TGTGCCAGCAGTTTGGGGCCAGGCATCCTAGCCAAAAACATTCAGTACTTC
TRBJ1-2,once,NA,TRBV7-6,CASSWAGTDGYTF,TGTGCCAGCAGCTGGGCAGGGACCGATGGCTACACCTTC
TRBJ2-1,NA,TRBD2,TRBV10-1,CASSETGLDNEQFF,TGCGCCAGCAGTGAAACGGGACTAGACAATGAGCAGTTCTTC
TRBJ1-1,NA,NA,TRBV9,CASSVDRITEAFF,TGTGCCAGCAGCGTAGACAGGATCACTGAAGCTTTCTTT
TRBJ2-2,NA,TRBD1,TRBV9,CASSSDRGLIGELFF,TGTGCCAGCAGCTCGGACAGGGGGCTAATCGGGGAGCTGTTTTTT
TRBJ2-7,NA,NA,TRBV2,CASWRNEQYF,TGTGCCAGCTGGAGGAACGAGCAGTACTTC
TRBJ1-1,NA,NA,TRBV2,CASRSWGNSEAFF,TGTGCCAGCAGGTCCTGGGGAAACTCTGAAGCTTTCTTT
TRBJ2-3,NA,NA,TRBV27,CASSSIRDPDTQYF,TGTGCCAGCAGTTCTATCAGGGATCCAGATACGCAGTATTTT
TRBJ2-5,NA,TRBD1,TRBV28,CASSSRDSLGETQYF,TGTGCCAGCAGTTCCCGGGACAGCCTGGGGGAGACCCAGTACTTC
TRBJ1-4,NA,NA,TRBV6-1,CASSEFGRGLEKLFF,TGTGCCAGCAGTGAATTTGGGCGCGGACTTGAAAAACTGTTTTTT